This T cell receptor beta chain was observed in a study of blood T cells in healthy people across ages. Study findings and constraints: Unsorted PBMC input precluded a conclusive naive versus antigen-experienced comparison.

With respect to this clonotype: Antigen unknown.

PCR was performed a second time for about 6 to 11 cycles using a sample-barcoded 5' primer and a J-beta primer mix. TCRdb recomputed calls from the 5' RACE reads with MiXCR, one row per CDR3 protein. Among more than 550,000 distinct CDR3 sequences, about 24% were seen once, and the ten largest hold about 20%. The TCR comes from a man between 65 and 85 years old in good health. Sequenced: blood.

The CDR3 DNA sequence: TGCGCCAGCAGCTTGGATAGCAGGGGTTACGAGCAGTACTTC. Protein sequence: CASSLDSRGYEQYF. The chain is built from TRBV5-1 and TRBJ2-7; D may be TRBD1 (6 bases). Deletions cut 0 bases from V and 4 bases from J, with 11 bases between. The CDR3 loop spans 14 amino acids. Germline V gene sequence: CDR1 SGHRS, CDR2 YFSETQ.